These 24 T cell receptor beta chains originate from one sample sequenced in a study of patients and donors after allogeneic stem cell transplantation. MiXCR was run by TCRdb on the RT-PCR reads, yielding one entry per CDR3 protein. This sample has about a million distinct CDR3 sequences, with roughly 18% found just once. Sequenced input: blood, either unsorted or a sorted T cell fraction (not recorded which). All receptors derive from a human donor who was either an allogeneic HSCT recipient or a stem cell or donor lymphocyte infusion donor (not recorded which). It is not recorded whose cells these are; they may come from a transplant donor.

J is TRBJ2-2 and V is TRBV12-3 or TRBV12-4; D is ambiguous. V shed 6 bases and J shed 1 base, with 9 bases lying between them. CDR3 length: 14 amino acids. DNA for the CDR3: TGTGCCAGCAGCATACCAAGGAACACCGGGGAGCTGTTTTTT. This encodes CASSIPRNTGELFF.

This clonotype was seen a few times. The rearrangement joins TRBV5-1 to TRBJ2-1; 9 bases are shared with TRBD1. The CDR3 is made up of 13 amino acids. The germline gives CDR1 SGHRS, CDR2 YFSETQ. The V and J ends lost 5 bases and 6 bases, in that order; junction bases with no gene match: 3. This CDR3 is CASRGQGFNEQFF. CDR3 sequence (DNA): TGCGCCAGCAGGGGACAGGGTTTCAATGAGCAGTTCTTC.

The chain joins TRBV12-5 to TRBJ2-1; 10 bases are shared with TRBD1. CDR3 length: 14 amino acids. The junction had 2 bases not matched to a gene; V was cut back by 4 bases and J by 5 bases. Germline V lookup: CDR1 LGHNT, CDR2 FRNRAP. CDR3: CASGWGQGNNEQFF. The CDR3 DNA reads as TGTGCTAGTGGTTGGGGACAGGGGAACAATGAGCAGTTCTTC.

The chain is built from TRBV27 and TRBJ1-5; possibly TRBD1 for D (5 bases). The V and J ends lost 0 bases and 9 bases respectively, with 12 bases between them. CDR3 length equals 14 residues. The germline gives CDR1 MNHEY, CDR2 SMNVEV (reference sequence). The CDR3 loop is CASSLSSGGAPQHF. CDR3 coding DNA: TGTGCCAGCAGTTTATCTTCTGGGGGAGCGCCCCAGCATTTT.

This clonotype was recorded many times. J is TRBJ2-3 and V is TRBV12-3 or TRBV12-4, with D tentatively TRBD1 (5 bases). V lost 8 bases to trimming and J lost 2 bases, with 14 bases between them. The CDR3 runs 14 residues. The DNA for the CDR3 is TGTGCCAGCTTTGACAGACCCACCACAGATACGCAGTATTTT. This codes for CASFDRPTTDTQYF.

The genes are TRBV7-2 and TRBJ2-1; D possibly uses TRBD1 or TRBD2 (5 bases each). The CDR3 totals 16 residues. Germline V gene sequence: CDR1 SGHTA, CDR2 FQGNSA. The V end was cut by 3 bases, the J end by 0 bases, with 12 bases between. The CDR3 loop is CASSFRDASSYNEQFF. The CDR3 region has the DNA TGTGCCAGCAGCTTCCGGGACGCTAGCTCCTACAATGAGCAGTTCTTC.

J is TRBJ2-2 and V is TRBV12-5; 8 bases line up with TRBD2. Germline V lookup: CDR1 LGHNT, CDR2 FRNRAP. The CDR3 has 16 amino acids. The V segment lost 6 bases and the J segment 4 bases; nucleotides outside the gene matches: 10. This chain's CDR3 is CASGRRSGSGTGELFF. CDR3 DNA sequence: TGTGCTAGTGGCCGGCGGAGCGGGAGCGGCACCGGGGAGCTGTTTTTT.

The table lists this clonotype with a few counts. The chain recombines TRBV10-2 with TRBJ2-7; TRBD2 aligns across 7 bases. The CDR3 has 12 amino acids. V trimming: 9 bases; J trimming: 0 bases; junction bases outside the gene matches: 2. Germline V lookup: CDR1 WSHSY, CDR2 SAAADI. The CDR3 protein is CASLADSYEQYF. The CDR3, as DNA: TGCGCCAGTCTAGCGGACTCCTACGAGCAGTACTTC.

This clonotype was seen a handful of times. CDR3 in amino acids: CASSGGFLGNSPLHF. CDR3 DNA sequence: TGTGCCAGCAGCGGCGGGTTCTTGGGTAATTCACCCCTCCACTTT. V usage is TRBV5-6 and J usage is TRBJ1-6; unclear D gene. Germline assignment: CDR1 SGHDT and CDR2 YYEEEE. Trimming shortened V by 4 bases and J by 6 bases, and 14 bases separated the two germline ends. CDR3 length: 15 amino acids.

The V and J genes are TRBV20-1 and TRBJ1-2; D is unclear. Trimming took 0 bases from V and 5 from J, leaving 13 bases between them. This CDR3 is built from 14 residues. CDR1 is DFQATT and CDR2 is SNEGSKA in the germline V gene (reference sequence). CDR3 in DNA: TGCAGTGCTAGAGATCGAGGGATAGATTATGGCTACACCTTC. Translated, it gives CSARDRGIDYGYTF.

This clonotype appeared a few times. The chain combines TRBV2 with TRBJ1-6; D uncertain. Trimming took 1 base from V and 7 from J, leaving 2 bases between them. This CDR3 is 12 amino acids long. The germline CDR1 and CDR2 sequences are SNHLY and FYNNEI. CDR3 coding DNA: TGTGCCAGCAGTGAAGACAATTCACCCCTCCACTTT. Translating it yields CASSEDNSPLHF.

This rearrangement joins TRBV6-1 to TRBJ1-3; D gene ambiguous. The germline V and J ends were trimmed by 9 bases and 2 bases, with 11 bases remaining between them. The CDR3 length is 13 residues. CDR1 is MNHNS and CDR2 is SASEGT in the germline V gene. In DNA, the CDR3 is TGTGCCAGTGGACGAAGCCCTGGAAACACCATATATTTT. The encoded protein is CASGRSPGNTIYF.

This clonotype came up many times. CDR3 amino acids: CASSSRTRRSYEQYF. DNA for the CDR3: TGTGCCAGCAGTTCCCGGACTAGGAGGTCCTACGAGCAGTACTTC. The chain recombines TRBV12-3 or TRBV12-4 with TRBJ2-7, with TRBD2 identical over 7 bases. The junction had 7 bases not matched to a gene; V was cut back by 4 bases and J by 1 base. The CDR3 has 15 amino acids.

CDR3 nucleotide sequence: TGTGCCAGCAGAGGGGGCGGCTATGGCTACACCTTC. It codes for CASRGGGYGYTF. This chain links TRBV27 with TRBJ1-2; 7 bases agree with TRBD1. The CDR3 consists of 12 residues. The V gene end was trimmed by 6 bases and the J gene end by 4 bases; junction bases not matched to a gene: 2. Germline values: CDR1 MNHEY, CDR2 SMNVEV (reference sequence).

The chain is built from TRBV5-1 and TRBJ2-5; D is perhaps TRBD1 or TRBD2 (5 bases each). This CDR3 has 16 amino acids. The germline V and J ends were trimmed by 0 bases and 2 bases, with 14 bases remaining between them. The V gene's germline CDR1 is SGHRS and CDR2 YFSETQ. The DNA for the CDR3 is TGCGCCAGCAGCTTGGATACAGGCAAGCGGCAAGAGACCCAGTACTTC. The encoded protein is CASSLDTGKRQETQYF. The full variable domain, rest sourced from reference TRBV5-1 and TRBJ2-5, is KAGVTQTPRYLIKTRGQQVTLSCSPISGHRSVSWYQQTPGQGLQFLFEYFSETQRNKGNFPGRFSGRQFSNSRSEMNVSTLELGDSALYLCASSLDTGKRQETQYFGPGTRLLVL.

This clonotype appeared a few times. This chain links TRBV7-6 with TRBJ2-1, with 8 bases lining up with TRBD2. The germline CDR1 and CDR2 sequences are SGHVS and FNYEAQ. The length of the CDR3 is 11 residues. V lost 4 bases to trimming and J lost 15 bases; unmatched junction nucleotides: 5. CDR3 sequence: CASSSTSVWFF. CDR3 in DNA: TGTGCCAGCAGCTCGACTAGCGTTTGGTTCTTC.

This chain connects TRBV24-1 to TRBJ2-2, with TRBD1 matching 9 bases. Trimming took 4 bases from V and 7 from J; bases not matched to a gene: 15. Germline lookup yields CDR1 KGHDR and CDR2 SFDVKD. The CDR3 spans 18 residues. CDR3 sequence reads: CATSDPGTGNGVIGELFF. The CDR3 bases are TGTGCCACCAGTGACCCTGGGACAGGGAACGGCGTTATCGGGGAGCTGTTTTTT.

The V and J genes are TRBV5-5 and TRBJ2-1, with unresolved D. In germline, CDR1 is SGHKS, CDR2 YYEKEE (reference sequence). The CDR3 loop spans 15 amino acids. The V end lost 4 bases, the J end lost 0 bases, and 11 bases lay between the germline ends. CDR3 sequence reads: CASSVLVSSYNEQFF. The CDR3 DNA is TGTGCCAGCAGCGTACTTGTAAGCTCCTACAATGAGCAGTTCTTC.

This clonotype occurred a few times. V is TRBV25-1 and J is TRBJ1-2; unclear D gene. CDR1 is MGHDK and CDR2 is SYGVNS in the germline V gene. The CDR3 loop spans 11 amino acids. Trimming cost V 6 bases and J 7 bases, with 9 bases left between them. The CDR3 spells CASRTGVGYTF. The CDR3, as DNA: TGTGCCAGCAGAACCGGAGTTGGCTACACCTTC.

This clonotype appeared a few times. This chain connects TRBV6-5 to TRBJ2-5; no clear D gene. The CDR3 extends over 16 amino acids. V was shortened by 1 base and J by 7 bases, with 19 bases between the two germline ends. Germline V gene data show CDR1 as MNHEY and CDR2 as SVGAGI. The CDR3 region is CASSYLGGRSTATQYF. Written as DNA, the CDR3 is TGTGCCAGCAGTTACTTGGGCGGCAGGTCTACGGCGACCCAGTACTTC.

Details on this clonotype: At one end the junction does not follow the germline gene, possibly because of a read error. The chain combines TRBV5-1 with TRBJ1-6; D not certain. This CDR3 is 14 amino acids long. The germline V gene encodes CDR1 SGHRS and CDR2 YFSETQ. CDR3 residues: CASSLTGQNSPLYF. For the CDR3, the DNA is TGCGCCAGCAGCTTGACCGGGCAGAATTCACCCCTCTACTTT.

This clonotype was observed a handful of times. The chain couples TRBV6-2 or TRBV6-3 to TRBJ2-7; D is possibly TRBD1 (5 bases). The length of the CDR3 is 12 residues. The V and J ends lost 5 bases and 2 bases respectively, with 7 bases between them. Germline CDR1 is MNHEY and CDR2 is SVGEGT. The CDR3 bases are TGTGCCAGCAGTAGACAGCCCTACGAGCAGTACTTC. Its protein product is CASSRQPYEQYF.

This clonotype has just a few counts. The chain employs TRBV5-6 and TRBJ1-1, with a weak D call TRBD1 (5 bases). V lost 1 base and J lost 10, with 17 bases in between. The CDR3 is 14 residues long. From germline, CDR1 is SGHDT and CDR2 YYEEEE. This CDR3 is CASSLPGLRGGAFF. The CDR3 DNA reads as TGTGCCAGCAGCTTGCCGGGGCTTCGCGGGGGAGCTTTCTTT.

The genes are TRBV25-1 and TRBJ1-2, with no clear D. Germline V gene sequence: CDR1 MGHDK, CDR2 SYGVNS. The CDR3 runs 13 residues. With 3 bases removed from V and 1 base from J, the gap between germline ends came to 6 bases. Written as DNA, the CDR3 is TGTGCCAGCAGTGAGGTCGGTAACTATGGCTACACCTTC. It translates to CASSEVGNYGYTF.